This TCR beta chain is drawn from a study of cytomegalovirus exposure and HLA in healthy donors listed by TCRdb under 2017. For context, the study as a whole: In an earlier analysis of 587 of the donors, around 300 Gb of sequence data and 90 million to 130 million unique TCR beta sequences from approximately 180 million T cells were reported. An early release covering about 600 HLA-typed donors comprised 250 to 350 gigabases of sequencing data and roughly 85 million unique TCR sequences. Of the 398 genotyped donors, approximately 82% fell in the genetic ancestry cluster associated with self-reported Caucasian donors. The study was designed to test whether signatures of past pathogen exposure could be identified by cataloging public T cell receptors. The T cell repertoires of roughly 660 subjects were profiled by immunosequencing and related to cytomegalovirus serostatus. In addition to the first cohort of roughly 700 subjects, a separate validation cohort of 100 to 150 different subjects was used. High-throughput TCR immunosequencing, statistical association of individual TCRs with disease status, and machine learning were combined to predict cytomegalovirus infection status. To study patterns of TCR occurrence, a later analysis re-analyzed previously published TCR beta repertoires from around 660 donors and added high-resolution HLA genotyping. Rather than using new phenotypic data, the later analysis identified candidate immune exposures from TCR beta sequences and from how often those sequences occurred across donors. An earlier analysis of around 540 of the donors applied high-throughput TCR beta sequencing to assess whether each TCR beta V gene segment acted as functional or pseudogenic. Donor age, sex, ethnicity and CMV serostatus were compiled together with the repertoire data. Genome-wide SNP genotypes for about 55% of the roughly 670 donors were used in a later genetic analysis, which treated that subset as a discovery cohort. Every repertoire in the discovery cohort had been generated on one and the same sequencing platform. HLA typing included class I and class II loci at four-digit resolution. The number of donors typed differed by locus, with roughly 620-640 for A, B, C, DRB1 and DQB1, about 500 for DQA1, over 600 for DPA1, and 450 to 480 for DPB1. A few DR-DQ haplotypes were handled as single units for association and clustering because linkage in the cohort was strong. Among 300 to 500 genotyped donors of the cohort, an average of approximately 200,000 unique TCR beta nucleotide sequences was sequenced per donor, of which about 18% were non-productive. Broad study findings and their caveats: The classifier was reported to diagnose cytomegalovirus status with high specificity and sensitivity in both the original cohort and the validation cohort. According to a later analysis, most CMV-associated TCR beta chains appeared to be HLA-restricted, and the HLA associations seemed to be driven largely by CMV exposure. Correlated functional status among segregating V segments might reflect linkage disequilibrium, but an unknown experimental factor could not be ruled out. Strong co-occurrence of HLA alleles, especially DR and DQ, made assigning TCR associations to individual alleles difficult. In a later genetic analysis, fewer N-insertions in productive TCRs were reported among donors in an Asian-associated ancestry cluster than the approximately 630-donor mean. According to the authors, the approach could potentially be generalized to other disease states and immunological phenotypes. The study listed around 160 TCR beta chains as associated with cytomegalovirus. In a later genetic analysis, a missense DCLRE1C variant was associated with V-gene and J-gene trimming of TCR beta chains, and the association was replicated in an independent cohort. In a later analysis, HLA-associated TCR beta chains were found to be more clonally expanded and to have lower generation probabilities than equally common non-associated chains. A cluster of highly shared sequence variants was judged likely to be a technical artifact of the sequencing pipeline. Because counts were too low, seventeen rarely observed V segments, including chromosome 9 orphons, were excluded from the earlier analysis of roughly 580 of the donors. Only TCR beta chains were sequenced in this cohort, and the absence of alpha or paired-chain data limited detectable features. Sequencing depth was assumed to be roughly uniform across donors in the presence/absence analyses, though that assumption may not hold. Most TCR sequences were observed very rarely across donors, whereas some public TCRs were present in many individuals. A later analysis associated some 17,000 TCR beta sequences with specific HLA alleles at a false discovery rate of 0.05. In a later analysis, the rate of TCR association differed among HLA loci, with DRB1 alleles having the most associated TCRs and HLA-C alleles having the fewest. Three of the identified cytomegalovirus-associated TCR beta chains were confirmed in vitro to be specific for cytomegalovirus antigens. Some IMGT-functional V segments, including TRBV6-2 and TRBV6-3, could not be told apart with the 87-base-pair reads, so those segments were excluded. CMV serostatus was the only immune exposure information available for the cohort. In an earlier analysis of approximately 590 of the donors, most TCR beta V segments were observed in productive rearrangements about 90% or about 30% of the time, broadly matching IMGT annotations. A further reported finding was that TCR beta sequences accurately predicted the HLA-A and HLA-B alleles for most subjects in the first cohort. According to a later analysis, parvovirus B19, influenza, CMV and Epstein-Barr virus appeared linked to several top co-occurrence clusters. Because some donors lacked HLA typing at each locus, the association tests relied only on the typed subset.

Remarks on this clone: There is no known antigen for this receptor.

The cohort consisted of 600 to 700 healthy bone marrow donors. At the time of sampling, every cohort member was nominally healthy, though immune exposures that went unrecorded were likely present. The donor was CMV seropositive and was included in the group of 250 to 350 seropositive cohort members. Each donor provided a peripheral blood sample, and peripheral blood mononuclear cells were used for TCR beta sequencing. The Qiagen DNeasy Blood Extraction Kit was used to extract genomic DNA from the blood cell samples. The library was built by means of the immunoSEQ multiplex PCR assay. The multiplex PCR relied on a mix of 60 forward primers for TCR Vbeta segments and 13 reverse primers for TCR Jbeta segments. A multiplex PCR assay on genomic DNA amplified the CDR3 region of rearranged TCR beta genes. On the Illumina HiSeq System, the amplified TCR beta libraries were sequenced as 87-base-pair reads. As for the original processing: Across the roughly 600 repertoires, a later analysis counted tens of millions of unique TCR beta chains, approximately 12 million of which were shared by at least two donors. Raw reads were error-corrected and collapsed into unique sequences by a nearest-neighbor algorithm in which closely related sequences were merged to remove PCR and sequencing errors. CDR3 sequences were aligned to IMGT reference sequences to assign V, D and J gene segments. For a sequence to be retained, at least a six-nucleotide match to both a V gene segment and a J gene segment was required. A rearrangement was called productive if the CDR3 had no stop codons and remained in frame with V and J, and every other rearrangement was called non-productive. CDR3 was defined by IMGT convention, running from the second conserved V-encoded cysteine to the conserved J-encoded phenylalanine. Sequences without an unambiguous match to a single V gene segment were excluded from the earlier analysis of 500 to 700 of the donors. In an earlier analysis of several hundred of the donors, V segments were called functional above 56.7% productive rearrangements and were called segregating when the between-donor standard deviation exceeded 5%. A statistical classification framework was built to diagnose cytomegalovirus status from the catalog of TCR beta chain sequences. A later analysis assigned V and J genes by comparing TCR nucleotide sequences with IMGT/GENE-DB human TR gene sequences. Using the TCRdist pipeline, a later analysis assigned CDR3 sequences along with most-parsimonious VDJ recombination scenarios. In a later analysis, each TCR beta chain was defined by its CDR3 amino acid sequence together with its V-gene family, and reads lacking a unique V-gene family were excluded. A later analysis removed 550 to 650 highly shared, low-generation-probability nucleotide sequences to deal with suspected cross-contamination and a sequencing artifact. In a later analysis, a clonal expansion index for each public chain was calculated from normalized within-repertoire ranks of inferred template counts. Generation probabilities in a later analysis came from a VDJ recombination model fitted to out-of-frame rearrangements, and those results were checked against IGoR. In a later analysis, TCR-TCR, TCR-HLA and TCR-CMV co-occurrence was scored with hypergeometric tests, and a repertoire-size bias correction was applied to TCR pairs. False discovery rates were estimated in a later analysis by permuting HLA or CMV assignments 20 times. In a later analysis, co-occurring TCRs were grouped using DBSCAN, with TCRdist sequence similarity added in when clustering inside HLA-allele-positive subsets. Repertoires with fewer than 30,000 or more than 120,000 public chains, plus five repertoires with anomalous nucleotide sharing, were excluded from co-occurrence clustering. Drawn from immuneACCESS, this table holds only the in-frame rearrangements with V and J called that TCRdb kept. Clones are partly lost; checked studies trace under half to an unresolved V gene and leave the rest unexplained. V and J calls and clone size are as listed in that table; D and trimming were resolved from the DNA. This sample's records show over 75,000 clones. The ten largest make up 5.5% to 6.5% of the sample.

From the germline V gene (reference sequence), CDR1 is LNHNV and CDR2 is YYDKDF. V is reduced by 0 bases and J by 8 bases, leaving a spacing of 17 bases between them. Inclusive of the bounding cysteine and phenylalanine, the CDR3 is 16 residues long. The DNA shown is the 48-base CDR3, in frame from base 1. The sequenced material came from PBMCs. This TCR was recovered from a girl under 18 in good health and CMV-seropositive. The receptor chain draws on TRBV15 and TRBJ2-1, with TRBD2 as a weak D call on 6 bases. The encoded CDR3 is CATSRDSGRLRDEQFF. The nucleotides are TGTGCCACCAGCAGAGATAGCGGACGACTACGCGATGAGCAGTTCTTC.